This TCR beta chain was captured in a study of PD-1 blockade in classical Hodgkin lymphoma. The study, taken as a whole, reports: Repertoire difference causes, possibly disease activity or prior therapy, remain undefined.

The germline V gene has CDR1 KGHSH and CDR2 LQKENI. The CDR3 has 16 residues. The ends lost 6 bases at V and 0 bases at J; junction bases unmatched: 10. On this clone: Its antigen is not known.

Produced via immunoSEQ multiplex PCR; TCRdb's table is partial and in-frame only. The table shows tens of thousands of clones, with over 70% occurring only once. Each patient relapsed following autologous stem cell transplantation, and prior brentuximab vedotin exposure differed. This specimen consisted of peripheral blood mononuclear cells (PBMCs), obtained before the second cycle of nivolumab. The receptor comes from a human donor with classical Hodgkin lymphoma. The chain recombines TRBV18 with TRBJ2-5; 7 nucleotides line up with TRBD2. This CDR3 reads CASSLRLATYQETQYF. CDR3 bases: TGTGCCAGCTCCCTTAGACTAGCTACGTACCAAGAGACCCAGTACTTC. Full variable domain (rest looked up from reference TRBV18 and TRBJ2-5): NAGVMQNPRHLVRRRGQEARLRCSPMKGHSHVYWYRQLPEEGLKFMVYLQKENIIDESGMPKERFSAEFPKEGPSILRIQQVVRGDSAAYFCASSLRLATYQETQYFGPGTRLLVL.